The clone carrying this T cell receptor (beta chain) was seen only a few times. Its antigen is still unknown. V gave up 5 bases and J gave up 1 base; unmatched junction bases: 5. Germline CDR1 KGHSH, CDR2 LQKENI. The CDR3 extends over 15 amino acids. The sample originates from a study of CD8 T cells in ankylosing spondylitis. Findings of the study overall: Matched ankylosing spondylitis synovial fluid reportedly contained a significantly enriched population of disease-linked clones. A TCR beta motif of eight highly homologous variants appeared characteristic of ankylosing spondylitis blood.

Making use of molecular barcodes, quantitative 5'-RACE generated TCR beta libraries. Each CDR3 protein is one row after TCRdb ran MiXCR on the 5' RACE reads. The sample lists roughly 470,000 distinct CDR3 sequences, roughly 25% occurring once. The V call is TRBV18, the J call TRBJ1-1; 9 nucleotides align to TRBD1. Sequencing used blood, either unsorted or a sorted T cell fraction (not recorded which). This sequence originates from a male donor with ankylosing spondylitis. The CDR3 is CASSVRTGENTEAFF. Here the CDR3 DNA reads TGTGCCAGCTCAGTTCGGACAGGGGAGAACACTGAAGCTTTCTTT.